The T cell receptor (beta chain) described here comes from a study of the immune and genomic landscape of osteosarcoma (dated by TCRdb to 2020 to 2021). For the wider study: The overall cohort included a few dozen pediatric and adult patients with high-grade osteosarcoma, and the median age at diagnosis was roughly 29 years (range roughly 5-90). The cohort was enriched for poor-risk disease, with approximately 79% showing unfavorable pathologic response to standard therapy and approximately 68% deceased. Patients in the overall cohort were roughly 60% male, and roughly 77% presented with localized disease at diagnosis. Osteosarcoma specimens were profiled with whole genome, RNA and T-cell receptor sequencing plus immunohistochemistry and reverse phase protein arrays so that immunogenic potential could be defined. To characterize the osteosarcoma immunogenomic landscape, TCR sequencing results were integrated with transcriptome, protein array and immunostaining data. An explanation for the limited clinical activity of immune checkpoint inhibitors in osteosarcoma was sought in the study. A couple of samples from the same tumor site were contributed by each of a few patients.

Post-treatment primary, local recurrence and metastasis tumors from poor-prognosis patients were used as specimens. Paper-wide results and their limitations: Clonality benchmarks came from external normal skin and healthy peripheral blood data rather than matched normal tissue. Productive TCR clonality was low overall, averaging roughly 0.1 with a maximum of roughly 0.3, suggesting limited T-cell clonal expansion. Matched blood was collected from only a couple of patients, alongside the frozen tumor specimens. Higher TCR productive clonality was observed in the immune-hot C3 cluster than in the cold C1 cluster, although TCR productive clonality remained low overall. Five cases had a single hyperexpanded clone dominating the repertoire, and all had fewer than 100 T-cell clonotypes. No statistical method determined sample size because osteosarcoma is rare and all possible samples were collected.

The ImmunoSEQ Assay (Adaptive Biotechnologies) was used to immunosequence the CDR3 regions of the TCR beta chain. The original pipeline was this. TCRB rearrangements, read counts, read proportions and gene usage were exported through the ImmunoSEQ Analyzer platform. T-cell clonality was calculated from productive rearrangements as 1 minus Pielou's evenness. In the clonal space homeostasis analysis, clonotypes were grouped as rare, small, medium, large or hyperexpanded (0.01 to 1 of the repertoire). TCR productive clonality was compared across immune clusters C1, C2 and C3 using the Wilcoxon rank sum test. Not all clones reach the TCRdb copy of this immuneACCESS table, which keeps in-frame sequences only. Checked studies attribute under half of the gap to unresolved V genes and leave the rest unexplained. That table furnishes V, J and clone size, whereas the DNA furnished D and trimming. Recorded for this sample are roughly 1,100 clones; less than 75% of them occurred a single time. The leading ten clones occupy approximately 10% of the sample.

This clone was found a few times. The specificity of this receptor is unknown. No quality values exist for individual bases; no much larger clone is one base distant. The CDR1 and CDR2 encoded by the germline V gene are SGHAT and FQNNGV. Trimming costs V 0 bases and J 10 bases, and their ends lie 10 bases apart. From cysteine to phenylalanine, the CDR3 is 14 amino acids long. Kept here is only the CDR3 DNA, which spans 42 bases and is read in frame from base 1. The rearrangement joined TRBV11-2 to TRBJ1-6; the D segment cannot be called with confidence. The sample consisted of primary tumor tissue from soft tissue. The sample's cell subset or site label, in plain terms: resected primary osteosarcoma tumor. This TCR derives from a man younger than 40 with osteosarcoma. The age is the age at diagnosis. The nucleotide sequence reads TGTGCCAGCAGCTTAGATGGCAGCAGGTCACCCCTCCACTTT. Translated, it gives CASSLDGSRSPLHF.